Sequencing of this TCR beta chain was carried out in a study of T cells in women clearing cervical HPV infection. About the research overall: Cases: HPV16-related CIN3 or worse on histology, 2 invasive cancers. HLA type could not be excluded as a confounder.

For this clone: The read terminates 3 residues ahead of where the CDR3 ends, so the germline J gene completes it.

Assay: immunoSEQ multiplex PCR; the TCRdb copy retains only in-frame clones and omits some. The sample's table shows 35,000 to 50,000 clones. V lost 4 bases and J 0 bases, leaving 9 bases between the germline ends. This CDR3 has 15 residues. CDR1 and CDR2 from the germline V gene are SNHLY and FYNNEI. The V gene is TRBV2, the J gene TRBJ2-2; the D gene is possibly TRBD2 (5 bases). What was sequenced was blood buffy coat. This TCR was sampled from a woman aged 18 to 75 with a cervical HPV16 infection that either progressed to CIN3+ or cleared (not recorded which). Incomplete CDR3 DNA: TGTGCCAGCAGTGCTCTAGCCCCGAACACCGGGGAG. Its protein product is CASSALAPNTGE. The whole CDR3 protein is CASSALAPNTGELFF.